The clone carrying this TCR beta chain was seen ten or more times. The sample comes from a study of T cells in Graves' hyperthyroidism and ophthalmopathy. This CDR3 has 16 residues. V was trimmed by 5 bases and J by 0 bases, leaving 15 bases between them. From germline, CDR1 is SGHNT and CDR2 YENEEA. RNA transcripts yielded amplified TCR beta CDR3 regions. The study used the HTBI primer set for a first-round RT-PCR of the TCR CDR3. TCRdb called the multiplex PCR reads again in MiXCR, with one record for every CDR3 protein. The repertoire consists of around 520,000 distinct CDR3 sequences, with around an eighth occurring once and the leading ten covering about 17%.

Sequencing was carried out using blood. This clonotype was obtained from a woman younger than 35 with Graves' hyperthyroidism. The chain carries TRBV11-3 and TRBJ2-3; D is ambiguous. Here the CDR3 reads CASSPRGGSSTDTQYF. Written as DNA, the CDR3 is TGTGCCAGCAGCCCCCGTGGCGGATCTAGCACAGATACGCAGTATTTT.